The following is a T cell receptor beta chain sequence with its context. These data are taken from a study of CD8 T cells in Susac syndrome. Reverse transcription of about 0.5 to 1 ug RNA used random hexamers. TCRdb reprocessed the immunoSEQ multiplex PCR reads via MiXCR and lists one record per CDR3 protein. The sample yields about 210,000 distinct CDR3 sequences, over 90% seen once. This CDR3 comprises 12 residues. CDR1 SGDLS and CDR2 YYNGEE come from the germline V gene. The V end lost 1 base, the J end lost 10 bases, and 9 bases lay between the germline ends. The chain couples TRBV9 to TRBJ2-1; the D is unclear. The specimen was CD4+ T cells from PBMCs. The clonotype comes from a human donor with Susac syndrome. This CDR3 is CASSVSESEQFF. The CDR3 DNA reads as TGTGCCAGCAGCGTATCGGAAAGCGAGCAGTTCTTC. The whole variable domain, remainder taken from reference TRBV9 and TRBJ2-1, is DSGVTQTPKHLITATGQRVTLRCSPRSGDLSVYWYQQSLDQGLQFLIQYYNGEERAKGNILERFSAQQFPDLHSELNLSSLELGDSALYFCASSVSESEQFFGPGTRLTVL.